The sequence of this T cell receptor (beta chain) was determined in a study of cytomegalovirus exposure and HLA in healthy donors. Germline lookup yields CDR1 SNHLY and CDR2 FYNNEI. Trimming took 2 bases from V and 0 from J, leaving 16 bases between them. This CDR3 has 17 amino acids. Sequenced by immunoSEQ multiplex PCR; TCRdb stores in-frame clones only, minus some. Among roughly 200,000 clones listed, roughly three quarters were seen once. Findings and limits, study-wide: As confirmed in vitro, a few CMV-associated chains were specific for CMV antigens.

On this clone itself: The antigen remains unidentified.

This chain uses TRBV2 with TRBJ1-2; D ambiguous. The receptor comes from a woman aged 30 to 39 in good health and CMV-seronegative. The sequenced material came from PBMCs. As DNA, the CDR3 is TGTGCCAGCAGTGAAAGGCTCCCCGGCGGAACTAACTATGGCTACACCTTC. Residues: CASSERLPGGTNYGYTF.